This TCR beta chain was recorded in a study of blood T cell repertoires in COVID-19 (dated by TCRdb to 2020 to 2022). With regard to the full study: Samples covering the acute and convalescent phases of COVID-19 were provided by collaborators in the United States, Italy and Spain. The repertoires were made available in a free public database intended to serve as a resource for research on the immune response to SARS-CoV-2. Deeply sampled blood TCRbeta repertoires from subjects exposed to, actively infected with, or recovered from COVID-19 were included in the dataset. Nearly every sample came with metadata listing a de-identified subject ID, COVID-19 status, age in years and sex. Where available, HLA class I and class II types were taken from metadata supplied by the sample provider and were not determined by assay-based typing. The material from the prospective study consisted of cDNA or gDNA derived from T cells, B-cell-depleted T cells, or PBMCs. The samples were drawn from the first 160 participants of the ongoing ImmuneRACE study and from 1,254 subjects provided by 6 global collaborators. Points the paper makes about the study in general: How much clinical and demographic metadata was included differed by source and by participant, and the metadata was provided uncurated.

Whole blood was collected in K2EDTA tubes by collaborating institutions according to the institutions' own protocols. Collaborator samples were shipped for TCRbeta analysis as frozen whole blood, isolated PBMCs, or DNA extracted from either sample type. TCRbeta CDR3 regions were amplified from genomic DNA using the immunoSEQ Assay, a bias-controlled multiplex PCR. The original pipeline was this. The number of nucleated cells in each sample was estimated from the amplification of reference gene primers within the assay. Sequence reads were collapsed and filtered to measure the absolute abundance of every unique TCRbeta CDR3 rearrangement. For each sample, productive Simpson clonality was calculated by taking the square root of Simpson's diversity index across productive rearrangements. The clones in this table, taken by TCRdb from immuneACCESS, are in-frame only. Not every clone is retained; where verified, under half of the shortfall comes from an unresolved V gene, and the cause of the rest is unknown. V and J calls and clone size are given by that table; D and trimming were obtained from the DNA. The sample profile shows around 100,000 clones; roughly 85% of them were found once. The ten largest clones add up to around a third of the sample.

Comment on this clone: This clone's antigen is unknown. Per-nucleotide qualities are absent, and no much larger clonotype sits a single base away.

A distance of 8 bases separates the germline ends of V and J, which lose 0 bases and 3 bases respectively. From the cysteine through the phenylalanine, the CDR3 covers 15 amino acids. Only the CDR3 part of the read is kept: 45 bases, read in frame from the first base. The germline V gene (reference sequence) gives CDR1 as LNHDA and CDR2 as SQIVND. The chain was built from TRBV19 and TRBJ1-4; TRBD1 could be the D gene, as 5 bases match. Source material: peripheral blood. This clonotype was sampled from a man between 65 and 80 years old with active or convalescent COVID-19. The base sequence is TGTGCCAGTAGTATAGAGCTGACAGCTAATGAAAAACTGTTTTTT. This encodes CASSIELTANEKLFF.